The 24 T cell receptor beta chains listed next were all sequenced from one sample in a study of CD8 T cells in Susac syndrome. With random hexamers, 0.5 to 1 ug RNA was reverse transcribed. MiXCR, run by TCRdb on the immunoSEQ multiplex PCR reads, gives a single entry per CDR3 protein. Among over 140,000 distinct CDR3 sequences, 95% were seen once, and the ten largest hold more than 0.11%. Sequencing input: CD4+ T cells from PBMCs. The receptor source for this set is a human donor with Susac syndrome.

The V and J genes are TRBV30 and TRBJ2-1; D remains unclear. CDR1 GTSNPN and CDR2 SVGIG come from the germline V gene (reference sequence). The CDR3 runs to 12 residues. The V and J ends lost 5 bases and 7 bases respectively, with 12 bases between them. CDR3 nucleotide sequence: TGTGCCTGGGGCAAGCTCCCAAATGAGCAGTTCTTC. Its protein is CAWGKLPNEQFF.

This clonotype was counted a few times. The chain uses TRBV12-3 or TRBV12-4 and TRBJ1-2; D unclear. The CDR3 sequence is 12 residues long. V was clipped by 6 bases and J by 8 bases, with 13 bases between them. CDR3: CASSLEGGGYTF. The DNA of the CDR3 is TGTGCCAGCAGCCTAGAAGGAGGAGGCTACACCTTC.

This clonotype was detected only once. The chain uses TRBV20-1 and TRBJ2-1; D is uncertain. V dropped 0 bases and J dropped 9 bases, with 18 bases sitting between them. The CDR3 sequence is 15 residues long. Germline V gene lookup returns CDR1 DFQATT and CDR2 SNEGSKA (reference sequence). Here the CDR3 DNA reads TGCAGTGCTAGAGATGTACAGCGAGAGGTCGTTGAGCAGTTCTTC. As protein: CSARDVQREVVEQFF.

V and J are TRBV3-1 and TRBJ2-7, with 8 bases lining up with TRBD2. CDR1 and CDR2 (germline): LGHDT, YNNKEL (reference sequence). The CDR3 runs 14 residues. With V trimmed by 7 bases and J by 7 bases, 12 bases remained unmatched. The CDR3 nucleotides read TGTGCCAGCACCGAGCGGGGGAACTTGCGGGAGCAGTACTTC. Protein product: CASTERGNLREQYF.

The rearrangement uses TRBV20-1 and TRBJ2-7, with 9 nucleotides matching TRBD2. Germline V gene sequence: CDR1 DFQATT, CDR2 SNEGSKA (reference sequence). V gave up 6 bases and J gave up 2 bases; unmatched junction bases: 8. CDR3 length: 14 amino acids. This CDR3 is CSALTSGDPYEQYF. The CDR3 DNA reads TGCAGTGCGTTGACTAGCGGAGACCCCTACGAGCAGTACTTC.

The chain joins TRBV7-2 to TRBJ2-5; TRBD2 matches 9 bases. Germline lookup yields CDR1 SGHTA and CDR2 FQGNSA. Trimming removed 5 bases from V and 2 bases from J; junction bases left unmatched: 9. This CDR3 has 16 amino acids. The CDR3 DNA reads TGTGCCAGCAGCCCGACGAGGCTAGCGGGGCAAGAGACCCAGTACTTC. Amino acids: CASSPTRLAGQETQYF.

The chain links TRBV20-1 to TRBJ2-5; 12 bases agree with TRBD2. Germline V gene data show CDR1 as DFQATT and CDR2 as SNEGSKA (reference sequence). With V trimmed by 0 bases and J by 4 bases, 15 bases remained unmatched. The CDR3 sequence is 19 residues long. The CDR3 bases are TGCAGTGCTAGAGATCATGGGGGGCTAGCGGGAGGGCCGCGAGAGACCCAGTACTTC. Protein product: CSARDHGGLAGGPRETQYF.

This rearrangement joins TRBV6-5 to TRBJ2-1, with 14 nucleotides matching TRBD2. This CDR3 is 16 amino acids long. Unmatched junction bases numbered 6, after V lost 4 bases and J lost 7 bases. Germline CDR1 and CDR2: MNHEY and SVGAGI. The CDR3 DNA reads as TGTGCCAGCAGTTTCGCCAGACTAGCGGGGGGGAATGAGCAGTTCTTC. Residues: CASSFARLAGGNEQFF.

The chain joins TRBV20-1 to TRBJ1-2; D remains ambiguous. V was clipped by 0 bases and J by 8 bases, with 16 bases between them. CDR3 size: 14 residues. CDR1 is DFQATT, CDR2 SNEGSKA, per germline (reference sequence). CDR3 sequence reads: CSARDHQGKGGYTF. DNA for the CDR3: TGCAGTGCTAGAGATCACCAAGGGAAGGGCGGCTACACCTTC.

Only a few counts were recorded for this clonotype. V is TRBV18 and J is TRBJ2-3; D ambiguous. The CDR3 is 13 residues long. Germline V lookup: CDR1 KGHSH, CDR2 LQKENI. Trimming took off 3 bases at V and 2 bases at J, with 6 bases between the two ends. CDR3 nucleotides: TGTGCCAGCTCACCCGGAGCCACAGATACGCAGTATTTT. Translation: CASSPGATDTQYF.

V gene TRBV4-1 combines with J gene TRBJ2-7; the match to TRBD2 covers 9 bases. Per the germline V gene, CDR1 is MGHRA and CDR2 is YSYEKL. CDR3 length equals 16 residues. Germline trimming cut 1 base from V and 2 bases from J; bases unmatched to any gene: 6. The DNA for the CDR3 is TGCGCCAGCAGCCAAGTTTCGGCTAGCGGGGCCTACGAGCAGTACTTC. This encodes CASSQVSASGAYEQYF.

This chain uses TRBV13 with TRBJ1-1, with D perhaps matching TRBD1 (5 bases). Germline V gene lookup returns CDR1 PRHDT and CDR2 FYEKMQ (reference sequence). The CDR3 loop spans 13 amino acids. V shed 5 bases and J shed 11 bases, with 18 bases lying between them. As DNA, the CDR3 is TGTGCCAGCAGCGCGAGTCAGGGCGCCCGGGCTTTCTTT. Translating it yields CASSASQGARAFF.

The CDR3 reads CASSVELAGVATDTQYF. The CDR3 bases are TGTGCCAGCAGCGTAGAACTAGCGGGGGTCGCCACAGATACGCAGTATTTT. This rearrangement joins TRBV9 to TRBJ2-3; 11 positions match TRBD2. The J segment lost 2 bases and the V segment lost 0 bases, leaving 5 bases of the junction unmatched. CDR3 length: 17 amino acids. Germline V gives CDR1 SGDLS, CDR2 YYNGEE.

The chain joins TRBV20-1 to TRBJ1-5, with D uncertain. Per the germline V gene, CDR1 is DFQATT and CDR2 is SNEGSKA (reference sequence). Between the trimmed V and J ends, which lost 7 bases and 4 bases, there was a span of 14 bases. The CDR3 length is 13 residues. The CDR3 loop is CSVHGTWNQPQHF. In DNA form, the CDR3 reads TGCAGTGTGCATGGTACGTGGAATCAGCCCCAGCATTTT.

The V and J genes are TRBV6-6 and TRBJ1-4; D gene ambiguous. CDR1 and CDR2 (germline): MNHNY, SVGAGI (reference sequence). The germline V and J ends were trimmed by 4 bases and 3 bases, with 9 bases remaining between them. The CDR3 is 14 amino acids. CDR3 loop: CASSSSGANEKLFF. The CDR3 bases are TGTGCCAGCAGTTCGTCCGGGGCTAATGAAAAACTGTTTTTT.

This clonotype has a single count. This chain links TRBV5-1 with TRBJ2-4, with D uncertain. Germline V lookup: CDR1 SGHRS, CDR2 YFSETQ. The V gene lost 0 bases and the J gene lost 5 bases, with 12 bases spanning the gap. This CDR3 is 15 amino acids long. CDR3 sequence reads: CASSLDFGFQNIQYF. Here the CDR3 DNA reads TGCGCCAGCAGCTTGGATTTTGGTTTTCAAAACATTCAGTACTTC.

The chain employs TRBV29-1 and TRBJ2-1; D remains unclear. The CDR3 is 14 residues long. Germline V CDR1 and CDR2: SQVTM, ANQGSEA. Trimming took off 4 bases at V and 3 bases at J, with 13 bases between the two ends. This CDR3 reads CSVVSRSVYNEQFF. The CDR3 nucleotides read TGCAGCGTTGTCAGTCGCTCCGTCTACAATGAGCAGTTCTTC.

V is TRBV11-1 and J is TRBJ1-6; D unresolved. The germline CDR1 and CDR2 sequences are SGHAT and FQDESV (reference sequence). Between the trimmed V and J ends, which lost 5 bases and 7 bases, there was a span of 9 bases. The CDR3 consists of 13 residues. CDR3 residues: CASSPLGNSPLHF. DNA for the CDR3: TGTGCCAGCAGCCCCCTGGGCAATTCACCCCTCCACTTT.

The chain uses TRBV3-1 and TRBJ2-7, with D maybe TRBD1 (5 bases). Trimming removed 1 base at V and 2 bases at J, with 15 bases between. CDR1 LGHDT and CDR2 YNNKEL come from the germline V gene (reference sequence). The CDR3 contains 16 residues. CDR3 loop: CASSQVHRSLTYEQYF. CDR3 sequence (DNA): TGTGCCAGCAGCCAAGTGCACAGGAGCCTTACCTACGAGCAGTACTTC.

A few counts support this clonotype. This chain links TRBV4-1 with TRBJ2-1, with TRBD2 matching over 12 bases. V was clipped by 1 base and J by 3 bases; unmatched bases: 1. From germline, CDR1 is MGHRA and CDR2 YSYEKL. This CDR3 is 16 amino acids long. CDR3 in amino acids: CASSQGTSGIYNEQFF. CDR3 sequence (DNA): TGCGCCAGCAGCCAAGGGACTAGCGGGATCTACAATGAGCAGTTCTTC.

The chain is built from TRBV4-2 and TRBJ1-4, with TRBD1 as a possible D gene (5 bases). Germline V gene lookup returns CDR1 LGHNA and CDR2 YNFKEQ. The CDR3 sequence is 17 residues long. V was trimmed by 1 base and J by 8 bases, leaving 20 bases between them. CDR3 protein: CASSQVGGHPPREKLFF. DNA for the CDR3: TGTGCCAGCAGCCAAGTCGGCGGACACCCGCCACGGGAAAAACTGTTTTTT.

The J gene is TRBJ1-6, the V gene TRBV9; no reliable D call. The CDR3 spans 14 residues. The V end lost 1 base, the J end lost 9 bases, and 11 bases lay between the germline ends. The germline V gene encodes CDR1 SGDLS and CDR2 YYNGEE. The CDR3 region has the DNA TGTGCCAGCAGCGTAAACGAAGTTGGTTCACCCCTCCACTTT. Translated, it gives CASSVNEVGSPLHF.

The J gene is TRBJ2-7, the V gene TRBV11-3; TRBD1 aligns across 7 bases. The CDR3 extends over 15 amino acids. Germline-derived CDR1 and CDR2 are SGHNT and YENEEA. V dropped 0 bases and J dropped 3; count of bases not matched to a gene: 5. For the CDR3, the DNA is TGTGCCAGCAGCTTAGACGGGGACAGAGACTACGAGCAGTACTTC. It specifies CASSLDGDRDYEQYF.

This clonotype was recorded only once. The chain links TRBV10-3 to TRBJ1-6; D gene uncertain. V lost 4 bases, J lost 10 bases, and 8 bases lay in between. This CDR3 comprises 12 residues. Germline values: CDR1 ENHRY, CDR2 SYGVKD. The CDR3 nucleotides are TGTGCCATCAGTGGGGAGGGCTCACCCCTCCACTTT. Protein sequence: CAISGEGSPLHF.